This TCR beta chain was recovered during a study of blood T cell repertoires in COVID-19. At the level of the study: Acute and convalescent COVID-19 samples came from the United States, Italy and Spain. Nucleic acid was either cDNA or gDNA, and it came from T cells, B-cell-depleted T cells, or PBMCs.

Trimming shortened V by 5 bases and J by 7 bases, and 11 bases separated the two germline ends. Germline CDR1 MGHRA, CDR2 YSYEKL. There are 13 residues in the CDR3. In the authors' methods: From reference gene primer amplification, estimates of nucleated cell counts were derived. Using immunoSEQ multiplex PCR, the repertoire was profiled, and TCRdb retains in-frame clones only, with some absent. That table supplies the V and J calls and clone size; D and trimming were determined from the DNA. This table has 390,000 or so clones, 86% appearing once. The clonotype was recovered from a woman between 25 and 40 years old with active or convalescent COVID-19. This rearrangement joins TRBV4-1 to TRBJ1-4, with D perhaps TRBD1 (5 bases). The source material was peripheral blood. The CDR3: CASSTPGGEKLFF. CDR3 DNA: TGCGCCAGCAGCACTCCGGGGGGTGAAAAACTGTTTTTT.